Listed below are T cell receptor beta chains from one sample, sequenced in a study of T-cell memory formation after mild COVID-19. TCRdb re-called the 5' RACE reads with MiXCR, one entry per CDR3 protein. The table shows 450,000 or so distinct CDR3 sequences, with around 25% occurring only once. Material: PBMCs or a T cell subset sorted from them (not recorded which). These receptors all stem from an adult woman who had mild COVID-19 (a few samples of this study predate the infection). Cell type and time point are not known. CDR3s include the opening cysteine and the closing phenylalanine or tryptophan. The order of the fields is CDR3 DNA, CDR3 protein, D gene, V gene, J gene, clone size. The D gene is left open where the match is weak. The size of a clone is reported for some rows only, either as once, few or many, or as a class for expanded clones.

cdr3_nt: TGTGCCAGCATCGGGATAGGGACCGGGACAGGGATGAACACTGAAGCTTTCTTT; cdr3_aa: CASIGIGTGTGMNTEAFF; d_call: TRBD1; v_call: TRBV12-3/TRBV12-4; j_call: TRBJ1-1; clone_size: .
cdr3_nt: TGCAGTGCTAGGGGACTAGCGGGAGCGGGTGAGACCCAGTACTTC; cdr3_aa: CSARGLAGAGETQYF; d_call: TRBD2; v_call: TRBV20-1; j_call: TRBJ2-5; clone_size: .
cdr3_nt: TGTGCCGTCAAAAGTGGGGTAGAGACCCAGTACTTC; cdr3_aa: CAVKSGVETQYF; d_call: .; v_call: TRBV12-3/TRBV12-4; j_call: TRBJ2-5; clone_size: few
cdr3_nt: TGTGCCAGCAGCCAAGATCTAGGAATCTCTGGGGCCAACGTCCTGACTTTC; cdr3_aa: CASSQDLGISGANVLTF; d_call: .; v_call: TRBV4-2; j_call: TRBJ2-6; clone_size: .
cdr3_nt: TGTGCCAGCAGCTTAGCGAACAGAGAGCAGTACTTC; cdr3_aa: CASSLANREQYF; d_call: .; v_call: TRBV7-6; j_call: TRBJ2-7; clone_size: .
cdr3_nt: TGTGCCAGCAGTTTTGGGGCGACAGTAGGAGAGACCCAGTACTTC; cdr3_aa: CASSFGATVGETQYF; d_call: .; v_call: TRBV12-3/TRBV12-4; j_call: TRBJ2-5; clone_size: .
cdr3_nt: TGTGCCAGCAGTTTATCGCCCGGCACCGGGGAGCTGTTTTTT; cdr3_aa: CASSLSPGTGELFF; d_call: .; v_call: TRBV27; j_call: TRBJ2-2; clone_size: few
cdr3_nt: TGCGCCAGCAGCACCGGCCGGGACTTCTACGAGCAGTACTTC; cdr3_aa: CASSTGRDFYEQYF; d_call: .; v_call: TRBV5-1; j_call: TRBJ2-7; clone_size: .
cdr3_nt: TGTGCCAGCAGCCCCAGACTGGGATCAGATACGCAGTATTTT; cdr3_aa: CASSPRLGSDTQYF; d_call: .; v_call: TRBV7-7; j_call: TRBJ2-3; clone_size: few
cdr3_nt: TGCAGTGCTCCCCGAAACCAGAAGAACACTGAAGCTTTCTTT; cdr3_aa: CSAPRNQKNTEAFF; d_call: .; v_call: TRBV20-1; j_call: TRBJ1-1; clone_size: .
cdr3_nt: TGCGCCAGCAGCCGGCAGGGGCCTGAGCAGTTCTTC; cdr3_aa: CASSRQGPEQFF; d_call: .; v_call: TRBV5-1; j_call: TRBJ2-1; clone_size: .
cdr3_nt: TGCGCCAGCAGCCAAGTTACTACAGGTACCGGGGAGCTGTTTTTT; cdr3_aa: CASSQVTTGTGELFF; d_call: .; v_call: TRBV4-1; j_call: TRBJ2-2; clone_size: few
cdr3_nt: TGTGCCAGCAGCTTAACAGGGACTAGCGGAGGGGAGACCGGGGAGCTGTTTTTT; cdr3_aa: CASSLTGTSGGETGELFF; d_call: TRBD2; v_call: TRBV7-3; j_call: TRBJ2-2; clone_size: few
cdr3_nt: TGTGCCAGCAGCCCCGGACAGGGGGCGAGGGGGAACACTGAAGCTTTCTTT; cdr3_aa: CASSPGQGARGNTEAFF; d_call: TRBD1; v_call: TRBV7-9; j_call: TRBJ1-1; clone_size: few
cdr3_nt: TGCAGCGTTGAGGGATCGCGCTCCTACAATGAGCAGTTCTTC; cdr3_aa: CSVEGSRSYNEQFF; d_call: .; v_call: TRBV29-1; j_call: TRBJ2-1; clone_size: .
cdr3_nt: TGCGCCAGCAGCTCCAGCGCAGATACGCAGTATTTT; cdr3_aa: CASSSSADTQYF; d_call: .; v_call: TRBV5-1; j_call: TRBJ2-3; clone_size: .
cdr3_nt: TGTGCCAGCAGTTTATGGTCCCCGGTCTCAGCGGGAGGGCCCGATTACGAGCAGTACTTC; cdr3_aa: CASSLWSPVSAGGPDYEQYF; d_call: TRBD2; v_call: TRBV27; j_call: TRBJ2-7; clone_size: .
cdr3_nt: TGCGCCAGCAGCCCGGGGACTAGCGGCTCCTACAATGAGCAGTTCTTC; cdr3_aa: CASSPGTSGSYNEQFF; d_call: TRBD2; v_call: TRBV5-1; j_call: TRBJ2-1; clone_size: few
cdr3_nt: TGCAGCGTTGAAGCTCACAAGAGCTACTATGGCTACACCTTC; cdr3_aa: CSVEAHKSYYGYTF; d_call: .; v_call: TRBV29-1; j_call: TRBJ1-2; clone_size: few
cdr3_nt: TGCAGTGCTGGCAAACAGACAGGGGTGAACACTGAAGCTTTCTTT; cdr3_aa: CSAGKQTGVNTEAFF; d_call: TRBD1; v_call: TRBV20-1; j_call: TRBJ1-1; clone_size: .
cdr3_nt: TGTGCCAGCAGCCCCCTCAGGGGGACTGAAGCTTTCTTT; cdr3_aa: CASSPLRGTEAFF; d_call: TRBD1; v_call: TRBV7-2; j_call: TRBJ1-1; clone_size: few
cdr3_nt: TGTGCCAGCGCATGGGCCCTCTCTGGAAACACCATATATTTT; cdr3_aa: CASAWALSGNTIYF; d_call: .; v_call: TRBV2; j_call: TRBJ1-3; clone_size: few
cdr3_nt: TGTGCCAGCGAGAGTGTGGTTTTGGGCACTGAAGCTTTCTTT; cdr3_aa: CASESVVLGTEAFF; d_call: .; v_call: TRBV7-9; j_call: TRBJ1-1; clone_size: .
cdr3_nt: TGTGCCAGCAGTGACTCGACAGGGGCTGGGGCCAACGTCCTGACTTTC; cdr3_aa: CASSDSTGAGANVLTF; d_call: TRBD1; v_call: TRBV6-4; j_call: TRBJ2-6; clone_size: many
cdr3_nt: TGCAGCGTTGAAGGGGACAGGGATGAGCAGTTCTTC; cdr3_aa: CSVEGDRDEQFF; d_call: TRBD1; v_call: TRBV29-1; j_call: TRBJ2-1; clone_size: .
cdr3_nt: TGCGCCAGCAGCTTGGACAGGGATGGGGATACGCAGTATTTT; cdr3_aa: CASSLDRDGDTQYF; d_call: .; v_call: TRBV5-1; j_call: TRBJ2-3; clone_size: .
cdr3_nt: TGTGCCAGCAGATCTAGCGGGAATGGTGAGCAGTTCTTC; cdr3_aa: CASRSSGNGEQFF; d_call: TRBD2; v_call: TRBV11-3; j_call: TRBJ2-1; clone_size: once
cdr3_nt: TGTGCCAGTAGTATCGACGAGAGCTCCTACAATGAGCAGTTCTTC; cdr3_aa: CASSIDESSYNEQFF; d_call: .; v_call: TRBV19; j_call: TRBJ2-1; clone_size: .
cdr3_nt: TGTGCCAGCAGCTTTTCCTTGCGGGGTAGCACAGATACGCAGTATTTT; cdr3_aa: CASSFSLRGSTDTQYF; d_call: .; v_call: TRBV11-2; j_call: TRBJ2-3; clone_size: .
cdr3_nt: TGTGCCAGCAGCTTAGCCCACGGGACTTTGATGAACACTGAAGCTTTCTTT; cdr3_aa: CASSLAHGTLMNTEAFF; d_call: .; v_call: TRBV7-2; j_call: TRBJ1-1; clone_size: .
cdr3_nt: TGTGCCAGCAGTTACTCGACAGCGTACGAGCAGTACTTC; cdr3_aa: CASSYSTAYEQYF; d_call: .; v_call: TRBV6-2/TRBV6-3; j_call: TRBJ2-7; clone_size: few
cdr3_nt: TGTGCCAGCAGGCAGCCGGGACAGGGGATGGGCTACACCTTC; cdr3_aa: CASRQPGQGMGYTF; d_call: TRBD1; v_call: TRBV12-3/TRBV12-4; j_call: TRBJ1-2; clone_size: few
cdr3_nt: TGTGCCAGCAGCCCAGACCATCGACAGGTATTCAATGAGCAGTTCTTC; cdr3_aa: CASSPDHRQVFNEQFF; d_call: .; v_call: TRBV3-1; j_call: TRBJ2-1; clone_size: .
cdr3_nt: TGTGCCAGCAGTTACAACTCTGAAGAGCAGTTCTTC; cdr3_aa: CASSYNSEEQFF; d_call: .; v_call: TRBV6-5; j_call: TRBJ2-1; clone_size: .
cdr3_nt: TGTGCCAGCAGCGCGCGGACAGGGAGCTACGAGCAGTACTTC; cdr3_aa: CASSARTGSYEQYF; d_call: TRBD1; v_call: TRBV7-6; j_call: TRBJ2-7; clone_size: .
cdr3_nt: TGTGCCAGCAGTTACTCGCCCTGGACAGGGAGAATTTTGGGCGAGCAGTACTTC; cdr3_aa: CASSYSPWTGRILGEQYF; d_call: TRBD1; v_call: TRBV6-2/TRBV6-3; j_call: TRBJ2-7; clone_size: few
cdr3_nt: TGTGCCAGCAGGCATCGAGGCGCCCAAGAGACCCAGTACTTC; cdr3_aa: CASRHRGAQETQYF; d_call: .; v_call: TRBV11-2; j_call: TRBJ2-5; clone_size: few
cdr3_nt: TGTGCCACCAGTGATTTAGGGGGTCGGGGTGAGCAGTTCTTC; cdr3_aa: CATSDLGGRGEQFF; d_call: .; v_call: TRBV24-1; j_call: TRBJ2-1; clone_size: .
cdr3_nt: TGTGCCAGCAGCCAAGATCTTATGGACCAGCGGGAAAAACTGTTTTTT; cdr3_aa: CASSQDLMDQREKLFF; d_call: .; v_call: TRBV3-1; j_call: TRBJ1-4; clone_size: .
cdr3_nt: TGTGCCAGCAGCGGGAGCGGGACGGTTGGAGGAGCTTTCTTT; cdr3_aa: CASSGSGTVGGAFF; d_call: .; v_call: TRBV9; j_call: TRBJ1-1; clone_size: few
cdr3_nt: TGTGCCAGCAGTTTACGAGGTGAGCAGTTCTTC; cdr3_aa: CASSLRGEQFF; d_call: .; v_call: TRBV13; j_call: TRBJ2-1; clone_size: few
cdr3_nt: TGTGCCAGCAGTTCCACAGGGGACCTGAACACTGAAGCTTTCTTT; cdr3_aa: CASSSTGDLNTEAFF; d_call: TRBD1; v_call: TRBV5-6; j_call: TRBJ1-1; clone_size: few
cdr3_nt: TGTGCCAGCAGTCCGACAGGATCCCCGCAACAGAACACCGGGGAGCTGTTTTTT; cdr3_aa: CASSPTGSPQQNTGELFF; d_call: .; v_call: TRBV11-2; j_call: TRBJ2-2; clone_size: few